This T cell receptor beta chain was obtained from a study of identical twins. TCRdb re-derived calls from the 5' RACE reads in MiXCR, one entry per CDR3 protein. Of some 300,000 distinct CDR3 sequences listed, over 9% were seen once; the top ten hold more than 6%. Trimming pared 11 bases from V and 9 bases from J, leaving 17 bases between. CDR1 and CDR2 from the germline V gene are LGHNA and YNFKEQ. CDR3 size: 12 residues. The data also belong to a second study, concerning yellow fever vaccine responses in identical twins.

This receptor was identified in a young woman in good health. The rearrangement uses TRBV4-2 and TRBJ2-1; tentatively, D is TRBD1 or TRBD2 (5 bases each). The sequenced sample was CD8+ T cells sorted from blood. Here the CDR3 DNA reads TGTGCCGCCTGGGGACCCGGAGGTGAGCAGTTCTTC. The encoded protein is CAAWGPGGEQFF.